The 23 T cell receptor beta chains listed next were all sequenced from one sample in a study of T cells in Graves' hyperthyroidism and ophthalmopathy. Regions amplified from RNA transcripts were the TCR beta CDR3 regions. A first-round RT-PCR of the TCR CDR3 used the HTBI primer set. TCRdb analysed the multiplex PCR reads with MiXCR anew, one entry per CDR3 protein. The data hold 250,000 to 300,000 distinct CDR3 sequences, with roughly 18% observed a single time. Sample: blood. The receptors stem from a man in his forties or fifties with Graves' ophthalmopathy.

The chain employs TRBV6-5 and TRBJ2-1; D may be TRBD2 (6 bases). With 4 bases removed from V and 7 bases from J, the gap between germline ends came to 23 bases. The CDR3 is 17 amino acids. Germline V CDR1 and CDR2: MNHEY, SVGAGI. CDR3 protein: CASSSGLAIPTTNEQFF. The CDR3 DNA reads as TGTGCCAGCAGTTCGGGGCTAGCGATACCGACAACAAATGAGCAGTTCTTC.

The chain carries TRBV4-2 and TRBJ2-2; D ambiguous. Germline-derived CDR1 and CDR2 are LGHNA and YNFKEQ. The V end lost 0 bases, the J end lost 3 bases, and 11 bases lay between the germline ends. CDR3 size: 16 residues. This CDR3 reads CASSQDGRPDTGELFF. DNA for the CDR3: TGTGCCAGCAGCCAAGATGGTAGGCCTGACACCGGGGAGCTGTTTTTT.

This clonotype was observed at least ten times. V usage is TRBV30 and J usage is TRBJ2-1; D might be TRBD2 (6 bases). The CDR3 runs 13 residues. With 1 base removed from V and 8 bases from J, the gap between germline ends came to 12 bases. The V gene's germline CDR1 is GTSNPN and CDR2 SVGIG (reference sequence). The CDR3 sequence is CAWSAGTGDEQFF. CDR3 DNA sequence: TGTGCCTGGAGTGCCGGGACTGGCGATGAGCAGTTCTTC. Combining the CDR3 with reference TRBV30 and TRBJ2-1 gives the whole variable domain SQTIHQWPATLVQPVGSPLSLECTVEGTSNPNLYWYRQAAGRGLQLLFYSVGIGQISSEVPQNLSASRPQDRQFILSSKKLLLSDSGFYLCAWSAGTGDEQFFGPGTRLTVL.

V is TRBV7-9 and J is TRBJ2-1; 12 bases agree with TRBD2. The CDR3 is 14 amino acids. The germline V gene encodes CDR1 SEHNR and CDR2 FQNEAQ (reference sequence). V lost 10 bases, J lost 9 bases, and 10 bases stayed unmatched. The CDR3 coding sequence is TGTGCCACCACAGGGACTAGCGGGTGGAGTGAGCAGTTCTTC. Translated, it gives CATTGTSGWSEQFF.

V gene TRBV5-1 combines with J gene TRBJ1-3; 8 nucleotides agree with TRBD1. The junction had 3 bases not matched to a gene; V was cut back by 4 bases and J by 0 bases. CDR3 length: 15 residues. CDR1 SGHRS and CDR2 YFSETQ come from the germline V gene. In nucleotides, the CDR3 is TGCGCCAGCAGCATACAGGGGGACTCTGGAAACACCATATATTTT. It specifies CASSIQGDSGNTIYF.

This clonotype was counted at least ten times. V is TRBV27 and J is TRBJ1-5, with a tentative D call TRBD1 (5 bases). Per the germline V gene, CDR1 is MNHEY and CDR2 is SMNVEV (reference sequence). The CDR3 totals 15 residues. V was trimmed by 10 bases and J by 4 bases, leaving 20 bases between them. The CDR3 DNA reads TGTGCCACCAAGGGCCTGACAGAATCTAATCAGCCCCAGCATTTT. This sequence encodes CATKGLTESNQPQHF.

The chain has TRBV28 and TRBJ1-1; D is ambiguous. Trimming removed 7 bases at V and 2 bases at J, with 8 bases between. The CDR3 is 12 amino acids. CDR1 is MDHEN and CDR2 is SYDVKM in the germline V gene. The CDR3 DNA sequence: TGTGCCAGCACTATCTTTAACACTGAAGCTTTCTTT. Amino acids: CASTIFNTEAFF.

A word on this clonotype: The junction and the germline gene differ at one end; a read error may be behind it. V gene TRBV9 combines with J gene TRBJ1-6; weak D call: TRBD1 (6 bases). The germline V gene has CDR1 SGDLS and CDR2 YYNGEE. This CDR3 is 17 amino acids long. The CDR3 DNA reads TGTGCCAGCAGCGACGAAGACAGGCCAACCGCCAATTCACTCCTCCACTTT. Amino acid sequence: CASSDEDRPTANSLLHF. The complete variable domain, with remaining parts taken from reference TRBV9 and TRBJ1-6, reads DSGVTQTPKHLITATGQRVTLRCSPRSGDLSVYWYQQSLDQGLQFLIQYYNGEERAKGNILERFSAQQFPDLHSELNLSSLELGDSALYFCASSDEDRPTANSLLHFGNGTRLTVT.

This clonotype was counted many times. This chain links TRBV20-1 with TRBJ2-1, with 7 bases matching TRBD2. Germline V gene data show CDR1 as DFQATT and CDR2 as SNEGSKA (reference sequence). The CDR3 runs to 15 residues. Trimming took 4 bases from V and 8 from J; bases not matched to a gene: 14. Written as DNA, the CDR3 is TGCAGTGCTATGAGCGGACGAGGGAGGGGCGATGAGCAGTTCTTC. Its translation is CSAMSGRGRGDEQFF.

Many counts were recorded for this clonotype. The gene calls are TRBV5-5 and TRBJ2-7; a possible D gene is TRBD1 (8 bases). Germline lookup yields CDR1 SGHKS and CDR2 YYEKEE (reference sequence). V was clipped by 4 bases and J by 7 bases, with 21 bases between them. There are 15 residues in the CDR3. The CDR3 nucleotides are TGTGCCAGCAGCCTGACAGGGGACCCCGGGGGGGAGCAGTACTTC. This gives the protein CASSLTGDPGGEQYF.

J is TRBJ1-3 and V is TRBV7-2, with D tentatively TRBD1 (5 bases). The CDR3 contains 17 residues. Germline assignment: CDR1 SGHTA and CDR2 FQGNSA. Trimming took off 3 bases at V and 0 bases at J, with 15 bases between the two ends. CDR3 loop: CASSLRAGRFSGNTIYF. In DNA, the CDR3 is TGTGCCAGCAGCTTGAGGGCAGGGAGGTTCTCTGGAAACACCATATATTTT.

The chain uses TRBV4-1 and TRBJ2-1; D is perhaps TRBD2 (6 bases). Germline values: CDR1 MGHRA, CDR2 YSYEKL. V lost 0 bases, J lost 8 bases, and 14 bases lay in between. The CDR3 consists of 15 residues. The CDR3 spells CASSQDRDGGDEQFF. As DNA, the CDR3 is TGCGCCAGCAGCCAAGATCGGGATGGAGGGGATGAGCAGTTCTTC.

The chain has TRBV5-1 and TRBJ2-1, with 11 positions matching TRBD2. J was trimmed by 3 bases and V by 0 bases; bases with no gene match: 2. The CDR3 loop spans 16 amino acids. Germline V gene data show CDR1 as SGHRS and CDR2 as YFSETQ. The CDR3 DNA is TGCGCCAGCAGCTTGGTACTAGCGGGGGTCTACAATGAGCAGTTCTTC. Its protein product is CASSLVLAGVYNEQFF.

Details on this clonotype: This may arise from a read error, as a much more abundant clone is one base away. V usage is TRBV20-1 and J usage is TRBJ2-1; 10 bases line up with TRBD2. Germline V gene sequence: CDR1 DFQATT, CDR2 SNEGSKA (reference sequence). The CDR3 has 15 amino acids. The DNA for the CDR3 is TGCAGTGCTAGTCCAGGACTAGCGGCATACAATGTGCAGTTCTTC. This encodes CSASPGLAAYNVQFF.

This clonotype was detected ten times or more. The J gene is TRBJ1-2, the V gene TRBV2; 9 nucleotides align to TRBD1. The CDR3 is made up of 15 amino acids. The V and J ends lost 1 base and 2 bases, in that order; junction bases with no gene match: 2. Germline-derived CDR1 and CDR2 are SNHLY and FYNNEI. In nucleotides, the CDR3 is TGTGCCAGCAGTGAAGAGACAGGGGGGAACTATGGCTACACCTTC. Residues: CASSEETGGNYGYTF.

This clonotype appeared a few times. Possible read error: a much larger clone is one base away. The chain has TRBV9 and TRBJ1-4; a possible D gene is TRBD1 (5 bases). CDR3 length: 13 amino acids. The germline V gene has CDR1 SGDLS and CDR2 YYNGEE. CDR3 region: CASSPRGDERLFF. CDR3 bases: TGTGCCAGCAGCCCTCGGGGGGATGAAAGACTGTTTTTT.

This clonotype was detected ten times or more. The chain carries TRBV20-1 and TRBJ2-1; 10 bases are shared with TRBD2. V was pared by 3 bases and J by 1 base, with 6 bases of the junction left unmatched. Germline V gives CDR1 DFQATT, CDR2 SNEGSKA (reference sequence). The CDR3 has 16 amino acids. The CDR3 nucleotides read TGCAGTGCTAGGGGACCGGGACTAGCGTCCTACAATGAGCAGTTCTTC. This gives the protein CSARGPGLASYNEQFF.

This clonotype was seen a few times. This sequence joins TRBV20-1 and TRBJ2-3; 16 nucleotides match TRBD2. V lost 6 bases and J lost 0; bases outside the gene matches: 15. Germline CDR1 reads DFQATT; CDR2 reads SNEGSKA (reference sequence). This CDR3 contains 20 residues. The CDR3 here is CSALALTGTSGRASTDTQYF. CDR3 coding DNA: TGCAGTGCCCTCGCCCTGACGGGGACTAGCGGGAGGGCGAGCACAGATACGCAGTATTTT.

V is TRBV5-1 and J is TRBJ2-1, with 8 bases aligning to TRBD2. There are 14 residues in the CDR3. V was pared by 1 base and J by 6 bases, with 3 bases of the junction left unmatched. The V gene's germline CDR1 is SGHRS and CDR2 YFSETQ. As DNA, the CDR3 is TGCGCCAGCAGCTTGAGCGGGAGTTTCAATGAGCAGTTCTTC. Its protein product is CASSLSGSFNEQFF.

The rearrangement uses TRBV19 and TRBJ2-1, with D maybe TRBD2 (6 bases). The V gene's germline CDR1 is LNHDA and CDR2 SQIVND (reference sequence). The V and J ends lost 5 bases and 8 bases respectively, with 25 bases between them. The CDR3 loop spans 17 amino acids. The CDR3 reads CASSPVRAGTGSHEQFF. For the CDR3, the DNA is TGTGCCAGTAGTCCCGTCAGGGCGGGAACGGGGAGTCATGAGCAGTTCTTC.

The V gene is TRBV19, the J gene TRBJ2-6; no reliable D call. The CDR3 is made up of 16 amino acids. Germline CDR1 LNHDA, CDR2 SQIVND (reference sequence). The ends were cut back, 5 bases at V and 4 bases at J, with 15 bases in the middle. The CDR3 protein is CASSAVRVRGANVLTF. The CDR3 DNA reads as TGTGCCAGTAGTGCCGTAAGGGTAAGGGGGGCCAACGTCCTGACTTTC.

This chain uses TRBV5-1 with TRBJ1-2; 7 bases agree with TRBD1. The CDR3 sequence is 13 residues long. Germline V CDR1 and CDR2: SGHRS, YFSETQ. With V trimmed by 3 bases and J by 8 bases, 7 bases remained unmatched. CDR3 sequence: CASSSGTARGYTF. CDR3 bases: TGCGCCAGCAGCTCCGGGACAGCTCGGGGCTACACCTTC.

This clonotype showed up many times. V usage is TRBV24-1 and J usage is TRBJ1-1, with D uncertain. The germline V gene encodes CDR1 KGHDR and CDR2 SFDVKD. This CDR3 region has 13 residues. The V gene lost 1 base and the J gene lost 5 bases, with 7 bases spanning the gap. The CDR3 DNA reads TGTGCCACCAGTGATTTCGGTGGGACTGAAGCTTTCTTT. It is translated as CATSDFGGTEAFF.